Following are 14 T cell receptor beta chains from one sample sequenced in a study of tumor and adjacent non-tumor tissue in lung cancer. Three rounds of nested PCR, following a modified ARM-PCR protocol, produced the TCRbeta library. TCRdb analysed the multiplex PCR reads with MiXCR anew, one entry per CDR3 protein. The table has about 110,000 distinct CDR3 sequences, about 87% seen once. This sample's RNA came from whole unsorted tissue. Specimen: lung tumor tissue. Every receptor here comes from a man between 65 and 85 years old with non-small cell lung cancer.

Details on this clonotype: An end of the junction does not agree with germline; a read error may underlie this. This rearrangement joins TRBV6-5 to TRBJ2-7; 8 positions match TRBD2. The length of the CDR3 is 16 residues. The germline V gene encodes CDR1 MNHEY and CDR2 SVGAGI. CDR3 nucleotides: TGTGGCAGCAGTTACTCTACCGAGACTAGCGCTCGCGAGCAGTACTTC. Protein product: CGSSYSTETSAREQYF.

The rearrangement joins TRBV20-1 to TRBJ2-7, with D unclear. V lost 4 bases to trimming and J lost 7 bases, with 11 bases between them. Looked up from germline, CDR1 is DFQATT and CDR2 is SNEGSKA (reference sequence). There are 11 residues in the CDR3. The CDR3 nucleotides read TGCAGTGCTACCGAGGCAGTTGAGCAGTACTTC. It yields the protein CSATEAVEQYF.

Worth noting for this clonotype: A junction end diverges from the germline sequence, so it may reflect a read error. The gene calls are TRBV10-3 and TRBJ2-1, with D hard to call. This CDR3 region has 17 residues. Germline V gene lookup returns CDR1 ENHRY and CDR2 SYGVKD. The CDR3 DNA sequence: TGTACCATCAGTGAGTCCGACTCGTTGAGCTCCTACAATGAGCAGTTCTTC. Protein sequence: CTISESDSLSSYNEQFF.

This clonotype was counted a single time. The J gene is TRBJ2-3, the V gene TRBV11-2; 8 nucleotides agree with TRBD1. Germline CDR1 SGHAT, CDR2 FQNNGV. This CDR3 has 15 amino acids. The trim removed 5 bases at V and 3 bases at J, leaving 7 bases unmatched. CDR3 region: CASSQGTGPTDTQYF. The CDR3 DNA reads as TGTGCCAGCAGCCAGGGGACAGGTCCAACAGATACGCAGTATTTT. The variable domain in full, completed from reference TRBV11-2 and TRBJ2-3, reads EAGVAQSPRYKIIEKRQSVAFWCNPISGHATLYWYQQILGQGPKLLIQFQNNGVVDDSQLPKDRFSAERLKGVDSTLKIQPAKLEDSAVYLCASSQGTGPTDTQYFGPGTRLTVL.

A remark on this clonotype: A clone one base away is much larger, so this may be a read error. This chain connects TRBV20-1 to TRBJ1-1; unclear D gene. Trimming shortened V by 3 bases and J by 5 bases, and 13 bases separated the two germline ends. CDR3 length: 13 amino acids. Germline-derived CDR1 and CDR2 are DFQATT and SNEGSKA (reference sequence). This CDR3 is CSASGFMETEAFF. The CDR3 DNA sequence: TGCAGTGCTAGTGGATTCATGGAAACTGAAGCTTTCTTT.

A note on this clonotype: At one end, the junction sequence differs from germline, possibly due to a read error. The CDR3 reads CASTPNRGRGYTF. CDR3 DNA: TGCGCCAGCACCCCAAACAGGGGCAGAGGCTACACATTC. The genes are TRBV4-1 and TRBJ1-2; 7 nucleotides match TRBD1. Germline CDR1 reads MGHRA; CDR2 reads YSYEKL. This CDR3 spans 13 amino acids.

On this clonotype: Given a much more abundant clone one base away, this may be a read error. This chain joins TRBV5-1 and TRBJ1-6, with 8 nucleotides matching TRBD1. Germline V gene sequence: CDR1 SGHRS, CDR2 YFSETQ. This CDR3 spans 14 amino acids. CDR3 region: CASSLQGTGSSLHF. DNA of the CDR3: TGCGCCAGCAGCCTACAGGGGACAGGTTCATCCCTCCACTTT.

Comment on this clonotype: The conserved phenylalanine or tryptophan is not found at the CDR3 terminus, so this likely reflects a read error. The gene calls are TRBV14 and TRBJ2-5, with 7 nucleotides matching TRBD2. Germline V lookup: CDR1 SGHDN, CDR2 FVKESK. This CDR3 has 11 amino acids. DNA of the CDR3: TGTGCCAGTAGCCAAGCGGGGATCCAGTACATC. Translated, it gives CASSQAGIQYI.

To note about this clonotype: A much larger clone differs by one base, so this may be a read error. V and J are TRBV20-1 and TRBJ2-2; perhaps TRBD1 as D (6 bases). Germline loops: CDR1 DFQATT, CDR2 SNEGSKA (reference sequence). The CDR3 loop spans 14 amino acids. V lost 8 bases and J 7 bases, leaving 20 bases between the germline ends. DNA of the CDR3: TGCAGTATCAGGGGCGACGTGGCCAGCGGGGAGCTGTTTTTT. This encodes CSIRGDVASGELFF.

This clonotype occurred once. A much larger clonotype is one base distant, so this may be a read error. The chain links TRBV20-1 to TRBJ1-1; D remains unclear. Trimming removed 3 bases at V and 5 bases at J, with 13 bases between. Germline V gene lookup returns CDR1 DFQATT and CDR2 SNEGSKA (reference sequence). This CDR3 spans 13 amino acids. The chain's CDR3 is CSASGFKETEAFF. CDR3 coding DNA: TGCAGTGCTAGTGGATTCAAGGAAACTGAAGCTTTCTTT.

This clonotype was seen more than once but under ten times. This may be a read error, as it is one base from a much larger clone. J is TRBJ1-2 and V is TRBV20-1, with D maybe TRBD1 (5 bases). The CDR3 totals 15 residues. CDR1 and CDR2 from the germline V gene are DFQATT and SNEGSKA (reference sequence). Here the CDR3 DNA reads TGCAATGCTAGAGTCCAGGGCCGGGAAGGCTATGGCTACACCTTC. This encodes CNARVQGREGYGYTF.

To note about this clonotype: The junction does not match germline at one end; this may be a read error. The chain combines TRBV5-4 with TRBJ2-3; D is perhaps TRBD1 (6 bases). In germline, CDR1 is SGHNT, CDR2 YYREEE (reference sequence). The CDR3 has 15 amino acids. CDR3: CASSGGGGGRDMQYF. The CDR3 coding sequence is TGTGCCAGCAGCGGTGGGGGTGGGGGCCGGGATATGCAGTATTTT. The full variable domain, with the rest looked up from reference TRBV5-4 and TRBJ2-3, is ETGVTQSPTHLIKTRGQQVTLRCSSQSGHNTVSWYQQALGQGPQFIFQYYREEENGRGNFPPRFSGLQFPNYSSELNVNALELDDSALYLCASSGGGGGRDMQYFGPGTRLTVL.

This chain connects TRBV6-5 to TRBJ1-2; 8 bases align to TRBD1. CDR3 length: 16 residues. Germline V gives CDR1 MNHEY, CDR2 SVGAGI. V lost 4 bases to trimming and J lost 1 base; unmatched junction nucleotides: 8. This chain's CDR3 is CASSFLMGQVNYGYTF. CDR3 bases: TGTGCCAGCAGTTTCCTAATGGGACAGGTTAACTATGGCTACACCTTC.

The rearrangement uses TRBV11-2 and TRBJ2-1; D not certain. The V end lost 2 bases, the J end lost 0 bases, and 5 bases lay between the germline ends. The germline gives CDR1 SGHAT, CDR2 FQNNGV. The CDR3 extends over 14 amino acids. The DNA of the CDR3 is TGTGCCAGCAGCTTACAGAGCTCCTACAATGAGCAGTTCTTC. Translated: CASSLQSSYNEQFF.